Given below is one T cell receptor beta chain in context. Its specificity is not known. This sample is part of a study of regulatory T cells in long-lasting Graves disease. Described time point: persistent/refractory GD, antithyroid drugs over 5 years with positive TRAb. The TCR library used RNA extracted from PBMCs. From each patient, roughly 9 milliliters of peripheral blood was drawn and collected into an EDTA anticoagulant tube. The CDR3 totals 12 residues. Germline values: CDR1 LNHDA, CDR2 SQIVND (reference sequence). Between the trimmed V and J ends, which lost 6 bases and 9 bases, there was a span of 15 bases. Findings of the study overall: Favoring TRBV28, TRBJ1-2 and TRBJ2-5 was a feature seen in persistent disease.

In building TCR beta libraries, iRepertoire HTBI primers were used together with Arm-PCR of CDR3 regions. Each CDR3 protein gets one entry after TCRdb re-called the multiplex PCR reads with MiXCR. The table includes 400,000 to 600,000 distinct CDR3 sequences, around a fifth detected once. The chain combines TRBV19 with TRBJ2-7; tentatively, D is TRBD1 (6 bases). The source was peripheral blood mononuclear cells (PBMCs), collected when the disease was refractory, from a patient treated with antithyroid drugs. The origin of this receptor is a female donor with Graves disease. CDR3 region: CASSSSRGGQYF. The CDR3 DNA sequence: TGTGCCAGTAGCAGCTCCAGGGGCGGGCAGTACTTC.